Sequencing of this T cell receptor (beta chain) was carried out in a study of Ad26.COV2.S vaccination and SARS-CoV-2 variants. The method was immunoSEQ multiplex PCR; TCRdb's version includes in-frame clones alone and lacks a portion of them. The table has about 350,000 clones, about 87% seen once. The treatment is: around 19 received Ad26.COV2.S at low or high dose, single or two shots; roughly 5 received placebo; per-sample allocation not given. Collection of samples fell on day 63 after the first vaccine or placebo injection. This specimen was peripheral blood, taken in a trial of Ad26.COV2.S vaccine versus placebo. The sequence came from a person aged 18-60 years who received the Ad26.COV2.S COVID-19 vaccine or a placebo.

CDR3 sequence reads: CASSYPTGTGVNEQFF. CDR3 coding DNA: TGTGCCAGCAGTTACCCAACAGGGACAGGGGTCAATGAGCAGTTCTTC. The rearrangement uses TRBV6-6 and TRBJ2-1; 10 bases map to TRBD1. Germline lookup yields CDR1 MNHNY and CDR2 SVGAGI (reference sequence). CDR3 length: 16 amino acids. J gave up 6 bases and V 2 bases, and 7 bases lay outside the gene matches.